This T cell receptor beta chain was documented in a study of blood T cells in healthy people across ages. Overall study results and limits: The fall in TCR beta diversity per million T cells was roughly linear with age. Shifts in expanded clonotypes may have been confounded by donor CMV status, which was unknown.

Worth noting for this clonotype: Its antigen is as yet unknown.

The V gene's germline CDR1 is SGHAT and CDR2 FQNNGV. The CDR3 totals 18 residues. J gave up 5 bases and V 1 base, and 12 bases lay outside the gene matches. A second roughly 6 to 12 cycle PCR used barcoded and J-beta primers. Each CDR3 protein is one row after TCRdb ran MiXCR on the 5' RACE reads. The sample yields around 1,000,000 distinct CDR3 sequences, under 30% seen once. This sample was also put to use in a study of T cells of mothers and their children. This second report adds: M1S, a second-PCR primer, added sample barcodes and 2-4 random nucleotides. Per child, roughly 3 million TCR beta CDR3 reads were obtained, against over 9 million per mother.

The chain joins TRBV11-2 to TRBJ2-1; 9 bases match TRBD2. This receptor was taken from a girl aged 2-10 years in good health. The sequenced sample consisted of blood. CDR3: CASSLAQRLAAINNEQFF. Here the CDR3 DNA reads TGTGCCAGCAGCTTAGCCCAGAGACTAGCGGCTATCAACAATGAGCAGTTCTTC. Filled out from reference TRBV11-2 and TRBJ2-1, the complete variable domain reads EAGVAQSPRYKIIEKRQSVAFWCNPISGHATLYWYQQILGQGPKLLIQFQNNGVVDDSQLPKDRFSAERLKGVDSTLKIQPAKLEDSAVYLCASSLAQRLAAINNEQFFGPGTRLTVL.